Reported below is one T cell receptor beta chain. These data belong to a study of blood T cell repertoires in COVID-19. Study information: Both acute and convalescent COVID-19 samples were obtained from the United States, Italy and Spain. PBMCs, B-cell-depleted T cells, or T cells provided the cDNA or gDNA that made up the material.

Here immunoSEQ multiplex PCR was the method, and the copy in TCRdb shows in-frame clones only, minus some. Of about 170,000 clones in the sample, around 78% are singletons; the top ten hold 4% to 4.5%. Ages ranged from about 18 to 100 years, with residence in some 25 US areas. Researchers sorted participants into cohorts using their self-reported clinical history. The sequenced sample was PBMCs or T cells enriched from blood (not recorded which). The sequence was collected from a woman aged 50 to 60 who had recovered from COVID-19.

This chain's CDR3 is CASSVNTPGTDTQYF. CDR3 nucleotides: TGTGCCAGCAGCGTCAACACGCCCGGCACAGATACGCAGTATTTT. V usage is TRBV9 and J usage is TRBJ2-3; no clear D gene. This CDR3 is built from 15 residues. Deletions cut 2 bases from V and 1 base from J, with 11 bases between. The germline V gene encodes CDR1 SGDLS and CDR2 YYNGEE.